Listed below are T cell receptor beta chains from one sample, sequenced in a study of TIL therapy for anti-PD-1-resistant metastatic lung cancer. The method was immunoSEQ multiplex PCR; TCRdb's version includes in-frame clones alone and lacks a portion of them. This sample has 36,000 or so clones; less than 85% occur once, and the top ten carry 4.5% to 6%. The sample was blood, taken at baseline. The receptors derive from a person aged 25-80 years with non-small cell lung cancer. Both conserved end residues are part of each CDR3. D genes are given only for firm matches. Clone size is stated in some rows and not others, as once, few, many or a class when expanded.

len	v_gene	j_gene	d_gene	abundance	CDR3nt	CDR3aa
19	TRBV28	TRBJ1-5	TRBD1	-	TGTGCCAGCAGACCTCCTTGGGATCTAGGACAGGGAGGCAATCAGCCCCAGCATTTT	CASRPPWDLGQGGNQPQHF
11	TRBV7-2	TRBJ2-1	-	-	TGTGCCAGCAGCCAGACACTTGAGCAGTTCTTC	CASSQTLEQFF
14	TRBV4-3	TRBJ2-7	-	-	TGCGCCAGCAGCCAAGATGGAACAGGGTGGGGGCAGTACTTC	CASSQDGTGWGQYF
15	TRBV6-1	TRBJ2-2	TRBD2	few	TGTGCCAGCAGTGGGGGACTAGGGACCACCGGGGAGCTGTTTTTT	CASSGGLGTTGELFF
15	TRBV4-1	TRBJ1-3	-	few	TGCGCCAGCAGCCAAGTTGTAGGATCGGGAAACACCATATATTTT	CASSQVVGSGNTIYF
14	TRBV5-1	TRBJ2-5	-	-	TGCGCCAGCAGCTTGGTAATGACCCAAGAGACCCAGTACTTC	CASSLVMTQETQYF
13	TRBV5-6	TRBJ2-5	-	once	TGTGCCAGCAGCCCCGAACTTAAAAAGACCCAGTACTTC	CASSPELKKTQYF
15	TRBV2	TRBJ2-7	-	few	TGTGCCAGCACTAAGGAGCGTCTACCTACCTACGAGCAGTACTTC	CASTKERLPTYEQYF
15	TRBV27	TRBJ2-7	TRBD2	-	TGTGCCAGCAGTTTATATTTAGCGGGAACCTACGAGCAGTACTTC	CASSLYLAGTYEQYF
13	TRBV29-1	TRBJ1-2	-	once	TGCAGCGTTGAAGAATCAGGGGTGCATGGCTACACCTTC	CSVEESGVHGYTF
13	TRBV5-1	TRBJ1-2	-	few	TGCGCCAGCAGCTTGGCGGCTAACTATGGCTACACCTTC	CASSLAANYGYTF
15	TRBV5-1	TRBJ2-1	TRBD2	-	TGCGCCAGCAGCCAAGGACTAGCGGGAGACAATGAGCAGTTCTTC	CASSQGLAGDNEQFF
15	TRBV7-2	TRBJ2-3	TRBD1	-	TGTGCCAGCAGCCTGTGGGACAGCCTCACAGATACGCAGTATTTT	CASSLWDSLTDTQYF
15	TRBV5-4	TRBJ1-3	-	-	TGTGCCAGCAGCTTGGCCGGGAGCTCTGGAAACACCATATATTTT	CASSLAGSSGNTIYF
13	TRBV7-9	TRBJ2-3	-	-	TGTGCCAGCACCCCTCGCGGGCGGGATACGCAGTATTTT	CASTPRGRDTQYF
12	TRBV2	TRBJ1-2	-	-	TGTGCCAGCACCTGGGGGGAGTATGGCTACACCTTC	CASTWGEYGYTF
12	TRBV19	TRBJ1-2	-	-	TGTGCCAGTAGTATAGGAGTCGATGGCTACACCTTC	CASSIGVDGYTF
16	TRBV27	TRBJ2-6	-	-	TGTGCCAGCAGTTTTTATGGGTCCTCGGGGGCCAACGTCCTGACTTTC	CASSFYGSSGANVLTF
13	TRBV5-4	TRBJ1-1	-	-	TGTGCCAGCAGCTCGGTGGTGAACACTGAAGCTTTCTTT	CASSSVVNTEAFF
11	TRBV29-1	TRBJ2-7	-	few	TGCAGCGTAGAGGGGAGAGTCGAGCAGTACTTC	CSVEGRVEQYF
17	TRBV4-3	TRBJ1-2	-	-	TGCGCCAGCAGCCACGAGGTGGGCATCCTCCTCAGCTATGGCTACACCTTC	CASSHEVGILLSYGYTF
14	TRBV7-9	TRBJ1-1	-	-	TGTGCCAGCACTCCCCAGGGGACGAACACTGAAGCTTTCTTT	CASTPQGTNTEAFF
17	TRBV4-2	TRBJ2-1	TRBD2	-	TGTGCCAGCAGCCAAGTTCTGGGGACTAGCTATAACAATGAGCAGTTCTTC	CASSQVLGTSYNNEQFF
13	TRBV6-5	TRBJ1-5	-	once	TGTGCCAGCAGTTACGCCAGCGGTCAGCCCCAGCATTTT	CASSYASGQPQHF
14	TRBV7-8	TRBJ2-2	-	-	TGTGCCAGCAGCTTTTCTAACTACAAAGGGGAGCTGTTTTTT	CASSFSNYKGELFF
14	TRBV9	TRBJ2-7	-	-	TGTGCCAGCAGCGGACCACATGGGGTTTACGAGCAGTACTTC	CASSGPHGVYEQYF
13	TRBV6-1	TRBJ1-3	-	-	TGTGCCAGCAATCCGAGCTCTGGAAACACCATATATTTT	CASNPSSGNTIYF
14	TRBV28	TRBJ2-1	-	-	TGTGCCAGCAGCTCCCCGGGTACCTACAATGAGCAGTTCTTC	CASSSPGTYNEQFF
15	TRBV30	TRBJ1-3	TRBD1	-	TGTGCCTGGAGATTACAGGGGGCACCTGGAAACACCATATATTTT	CAWRLQGAPGNTIYF
14	TRBV27	TRBJ2-1	TRBD2	-	TGTGCCAGCAGTCCGGGACTAGCACACAATGAGCAGTTCTTC	CASSPGLAHNEQFF
13	TRBV10-3	TRBJ1-2	-	once	TGTGCCATCACCAAGACAGAGAACTATGGCTACACCTTC	CAITKTENYGYTF
14	TRBV4-2	TRBJ2-7	-	-	TGTGCCAGCAGCCCGACCCCTTTGGGGCACGAGCAGTACTTC	CASSPTPLGHEQYF
20	TRBV9	TRBJ1-2	-	once	TGTGCCAGCAGCGCTAGGGTAGGGGCAGCGTACAATTCAGCTAACTATGGCTACACCTTC	CASSARVGAAYNSANYGYTF
16	TRBV27	TRBJ2-1	TRBD2	-	TGTGCCAGCAGTTTATCAGCGGGGGTCCGTGACAATGAGCAGTTCTTC	CASSLSAGVRDNEQFF
15	TRBV18	TRBJ1-2	-	few	TGTGCCAGCTCACCCAAAAACACCGATAACTATGGCTACACCTTC	CASSPKNTDNYGYTF
13	TRBV27	TRBJ2-7	-	-	TGTGCCAGCAGTGCCAATCTAGCTCTTGAGCAGTACTTC	CASSANLALEQYF
14	TRBV6-5	TRBJ1-1	-	-	TGTGCCAGCAGCTCCACCGGGGGGGCCACTGAAGCTTTCTTT	CASSSTGGATEAFF
14	TRBV30	TRBJ2-7	-	-	TGTGCCTGGAGTCCCCTGTGGGGGTCGGCAGAGCAGTACTTC	CAWSPLWGSAEQYF
17	TRBV9	TRBJ2-2	TRBD2	-	TGTGCCAGCAGCTCGGGGGGGGCCCTGGCGGACACCGGGGAGCTGTTTTTT	CASSSGGALADTGELFF
16	TRBV7-2	TRBJ2-7	-	-	TGTGCCAGCAGCTTAGGTATGCAGAAGGGGGCCTACGAGCAGTACTTC	CASSLGMQKGAYEQYF
16	TRBV9	TRBJ2-1	TRBD2	-	TGTGCCAGCAGTCAGATAGCGGGCAGCTCCTACAATGAGCAGTTCTTC	CASSQIAGSSYNEQFF
14	TRBV30	TRBJ1-4	-	-	TGTGCCTGCCACGCCGCGGGGAAAAATGAAAAACTGTTTTTT	CACHAAGKNEKLFF
15	TRBV6-6	TRBJ1-3	-	-	TGTGCCAGCAGTCCCGCTGGGGGGGCTGGAAACACCATATATTTT	CASSPAGGAGNTIYF
12	TRBV7-9	TRBJ1-5	-	few	TGTGCCAGCAGAAATAGCAATCAGCCCCAGCATTTT	CASRNSNQPQHF
18	TRBV7-3	TRBJ1-6	-	once	TGTGCCAGCAGCTTTACCGGGGCCACAAACTCCTATAATTCACCCCTCCACTTT	CASSFTGATNSYNSPLHF
16	TRBV4-1	TRBJ2-2	-	-	TGCGCCAGCAGCCAAGAGACTCCGGGACTTCGCGGGGAGCTGTTTTTT	CASSQETPGLRGELFF
13	TRBV5-1	TRBJ2-7	-	-	TGCGCCAGCAGCTTCGGGGGGCAAGACGAGCAGTACTTC	CASSFGGQDEQYF
11	TRBV5-1	TRBJ2-3	-	-	TGCGCCAGCAGCTTGTCAGATACGCAGTATTTT	CASSLSDTQYF
14	TRBV15	TRBJ1-1	-	few	TGTGCCACCAGCAGAGAAGGGACCAACACTGAAGCTTTCTTT	CATSREGTNTEAFF
17	TRBV7-8	TRBJ2-5	TRBD2	-	TGTGCCAGCAGCTCACCCTTTTTTTCGCGGGAGCAAGAGACCCAGTACTTC	CASSSPFFSREQETQYF
14	TRBV19	TRBJ1-1	-	once	TGTGCCAGTAGTATGGAGATTTTAAACACTGAAGCTTTCTTT	CASSMEILNTEAFF
15	TRBV27	TRBJ2-7	TRBD1	-	TGTGCCAGCAGCGCTCCTCGACAGGGCTCCTACGAGCAGTACTTC	CASSAPRQGSYEQYF
16	TRBV5-6	TRBJ2-1	-	-	TGTGCCAGCAGCTTGAGAGACTACTACTCCTACAATGAGCAGTTCTTC	CASSLRDYYSYNEQFF
19	TRBV30	TRBJ1-6	-	-	TGTGCCTGGAGTGTACTAAGTTGGGAGGGAGCGGCCTATAATTCACCCCTCCACTTT	CAWSVLSWEGAAYNSPLHF
17	TRBV28	TRBJ1-2	-	-	TGTGCCAGCAGTTTAATCCTCTTCAGGGCCCGGGGCTATGGCTACACCTTC	CASSLILFRARGYGYTF
12	TRBV5-4	TRBJ2-5	-	once	TGTGCCAGCAGCGGCACACAAGAGACCCAGTACTTC	CASSGTQETQYF
15	TRBV6-5	TRBJ1-4	-	-	TGTGCCAGCAGCATGATAGGCGGAACTAATGAAAAACTGTTTTTT	CASSMIGGTNEKLFF
16	TRBV4-2	TRBJ2-1	TRBD1	-	TGTGCCAGCAGCCCCTTAGACAGGGGGCAAAAAAATGAGCAGTTCTTC	CASSPLDRGQKNEQFF